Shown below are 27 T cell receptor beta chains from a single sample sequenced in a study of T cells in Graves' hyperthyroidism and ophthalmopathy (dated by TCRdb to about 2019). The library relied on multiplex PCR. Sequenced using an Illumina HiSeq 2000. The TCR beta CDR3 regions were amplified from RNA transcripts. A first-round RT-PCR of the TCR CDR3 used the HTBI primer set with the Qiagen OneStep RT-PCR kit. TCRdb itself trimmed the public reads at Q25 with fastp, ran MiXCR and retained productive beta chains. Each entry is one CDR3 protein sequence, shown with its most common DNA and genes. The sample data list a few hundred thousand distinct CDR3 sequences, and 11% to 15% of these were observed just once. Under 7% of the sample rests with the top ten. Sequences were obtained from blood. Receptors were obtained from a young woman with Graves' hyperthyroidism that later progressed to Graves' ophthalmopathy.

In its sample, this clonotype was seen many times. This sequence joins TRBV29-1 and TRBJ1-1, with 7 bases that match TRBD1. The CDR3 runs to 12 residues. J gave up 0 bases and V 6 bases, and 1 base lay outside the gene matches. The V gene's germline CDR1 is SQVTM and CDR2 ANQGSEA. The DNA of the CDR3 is TGCAGCGTACAGGGGATGAACACTGAAGCTTTCTTT. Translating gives CSVQGMNTEAFF.

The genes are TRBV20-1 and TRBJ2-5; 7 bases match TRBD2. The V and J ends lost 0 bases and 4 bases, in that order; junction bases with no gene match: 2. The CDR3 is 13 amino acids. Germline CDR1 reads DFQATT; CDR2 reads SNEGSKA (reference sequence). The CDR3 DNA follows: TGCAGTGCTAGAGATCCGGGGGGAGAGACCCAGTACTTC. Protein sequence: CSARDPGGETQYF.

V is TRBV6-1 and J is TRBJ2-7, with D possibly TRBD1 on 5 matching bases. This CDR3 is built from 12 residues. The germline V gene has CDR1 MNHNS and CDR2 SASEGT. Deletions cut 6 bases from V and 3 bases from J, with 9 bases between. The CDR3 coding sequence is TGTGCCAGCAGGTCCGACAGCTACGAGCAGTACTTC. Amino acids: CASRSDSYEQYF.

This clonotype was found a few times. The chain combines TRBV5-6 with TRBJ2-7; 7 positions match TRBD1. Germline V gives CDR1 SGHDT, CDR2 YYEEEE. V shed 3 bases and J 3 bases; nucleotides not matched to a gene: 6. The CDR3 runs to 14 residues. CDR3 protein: CASSSTGNFYEQYF. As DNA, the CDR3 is TGTGCCAGCAGCTCGACAGGGAACTTCTACGAGCAGTACTTC.

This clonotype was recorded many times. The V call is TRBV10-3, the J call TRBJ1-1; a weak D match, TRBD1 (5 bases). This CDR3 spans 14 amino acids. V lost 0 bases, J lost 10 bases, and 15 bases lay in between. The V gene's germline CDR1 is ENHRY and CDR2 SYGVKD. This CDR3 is CAISESSGDPGAFF. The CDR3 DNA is TGTGCCATCAGTGAGTCTTCCGGGGACCCCGGAGCTTTCTTT.

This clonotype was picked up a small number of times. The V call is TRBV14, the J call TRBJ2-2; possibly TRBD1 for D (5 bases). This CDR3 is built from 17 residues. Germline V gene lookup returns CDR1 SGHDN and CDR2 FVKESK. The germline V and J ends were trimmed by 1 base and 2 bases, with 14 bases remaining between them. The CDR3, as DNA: TGTGCCAGCAGCCAAGGGTCTGGTCAGGGTAACACCGGGGAGCTGTTTTTT. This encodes CASSQGSGQGNTGELFF.

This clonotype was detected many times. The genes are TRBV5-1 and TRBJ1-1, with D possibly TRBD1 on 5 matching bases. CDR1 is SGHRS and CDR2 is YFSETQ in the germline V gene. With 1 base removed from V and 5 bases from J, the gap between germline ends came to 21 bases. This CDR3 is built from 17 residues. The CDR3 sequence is CASSLLGEAGTETEAFF. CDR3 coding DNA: TGCGCCAGCAGCTTGTTGGGAGAGGCAGGGACGGAAACTGAAGCTTTCTTT.

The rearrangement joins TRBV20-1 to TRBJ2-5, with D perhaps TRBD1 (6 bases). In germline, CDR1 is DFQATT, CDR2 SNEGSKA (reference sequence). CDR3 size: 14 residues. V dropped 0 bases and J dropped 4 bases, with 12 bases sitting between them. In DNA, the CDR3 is TGCAGTGCTAGAGAACCGGGACATTCAGAGACCCAGTACTTC. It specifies CSAREPGHSETQYF.

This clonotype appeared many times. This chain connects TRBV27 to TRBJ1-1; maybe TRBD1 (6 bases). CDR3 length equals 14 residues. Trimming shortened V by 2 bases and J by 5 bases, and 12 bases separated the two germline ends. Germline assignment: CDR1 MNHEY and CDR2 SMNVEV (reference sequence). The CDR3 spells CASSLGGGETEAFF. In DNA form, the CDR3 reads TGTGCCAGCAGTTTAGGGGGGGGCGAGACTGAAGCTTTCTTT.

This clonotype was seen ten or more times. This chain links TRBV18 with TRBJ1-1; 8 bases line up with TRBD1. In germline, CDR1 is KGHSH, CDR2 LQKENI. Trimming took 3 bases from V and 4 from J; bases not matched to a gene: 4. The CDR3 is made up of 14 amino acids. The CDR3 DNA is TGTGCCAGCTCACCGAAAACAGGGGGCACTGAAGCTTTCTTT. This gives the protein CASSPKTGGTEAFF.

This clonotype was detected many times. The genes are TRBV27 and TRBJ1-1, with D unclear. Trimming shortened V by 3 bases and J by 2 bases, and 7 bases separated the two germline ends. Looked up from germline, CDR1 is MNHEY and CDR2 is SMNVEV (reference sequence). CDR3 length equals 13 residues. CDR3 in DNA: TGTGCCAGCAGTTTCAACAGCAACACTGAAGCTTTCTTT. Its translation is CASSFNSNTEAFF.

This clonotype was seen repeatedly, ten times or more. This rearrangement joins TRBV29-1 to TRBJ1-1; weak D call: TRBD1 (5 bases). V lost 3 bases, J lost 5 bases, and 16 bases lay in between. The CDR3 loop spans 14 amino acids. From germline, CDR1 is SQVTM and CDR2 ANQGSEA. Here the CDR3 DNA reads TGCAGCGTTGACTTGGTTCAGGGAGGAACTGAAGCTTTCTTT. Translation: CSVDLVQGGTEAFF. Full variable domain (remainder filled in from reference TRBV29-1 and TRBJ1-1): SAVISQKPSRDICQRGTSLTIQCQVDSQVTMMFWYRQQPGQSLTLIATANQGSEATYESGFVIDKFPISRPNLTFSTLTVSNMSPEDSSIYLCSVDLVQGGTEAFFGQGTRLTVV.

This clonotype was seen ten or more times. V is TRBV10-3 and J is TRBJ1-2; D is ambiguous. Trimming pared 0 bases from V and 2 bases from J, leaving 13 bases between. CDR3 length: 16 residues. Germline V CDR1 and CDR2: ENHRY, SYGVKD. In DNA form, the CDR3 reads TGTGCCATCAGTGAGTCGGCCACCGCCCTCAACTATGGCTACACCTTC. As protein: CAISESATALNYGYTF.

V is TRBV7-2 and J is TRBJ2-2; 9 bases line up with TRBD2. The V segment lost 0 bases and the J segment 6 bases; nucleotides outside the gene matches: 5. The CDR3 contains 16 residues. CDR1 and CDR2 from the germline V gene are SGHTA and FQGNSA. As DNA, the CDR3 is TGTGCCAGCAGCTTAGCGCGGGAGGGCCCCGCCGGGGAGCTGTTTTTT. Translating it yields CASSLAREGPAGELFF.

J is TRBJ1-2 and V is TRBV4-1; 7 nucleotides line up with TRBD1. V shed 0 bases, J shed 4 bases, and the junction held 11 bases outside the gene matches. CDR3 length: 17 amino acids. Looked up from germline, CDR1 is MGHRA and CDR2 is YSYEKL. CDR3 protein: CASSQETRDSFFYGYTF. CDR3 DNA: TGCGCCAGCAGCCAAGAAACCCGGGACAGCTTCTTCTATGGCTACACCTTC.

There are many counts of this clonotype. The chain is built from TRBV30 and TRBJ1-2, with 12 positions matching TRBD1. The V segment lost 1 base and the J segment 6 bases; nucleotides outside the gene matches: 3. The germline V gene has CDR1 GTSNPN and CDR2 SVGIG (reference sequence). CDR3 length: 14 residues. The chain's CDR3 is CAWSDGTGGNGYTF. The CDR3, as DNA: TGTGCCTGGAGTGACGGGACAGGGGGCAATGGCTACACCTTC. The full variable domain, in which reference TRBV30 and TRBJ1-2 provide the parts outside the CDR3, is SQTIHQWPATLVQPVGSPLSLECTVEGTSNPNLYWYRQAAGRGLQLLFYSVGIGQISSEVPQNLSASRPQDRQFILSSKKLLLSDSGFYLCAWSDGTGGNGYTFGSGTRLTVV.

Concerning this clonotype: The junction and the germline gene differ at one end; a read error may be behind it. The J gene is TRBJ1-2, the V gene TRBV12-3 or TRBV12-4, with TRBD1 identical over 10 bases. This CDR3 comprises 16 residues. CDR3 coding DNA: TGTGCCGGCAGTTCGTTTGGGACAGGGGCCTACTATGGCTACACCTTC. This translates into CAGSSFGTGAYYGYTF.

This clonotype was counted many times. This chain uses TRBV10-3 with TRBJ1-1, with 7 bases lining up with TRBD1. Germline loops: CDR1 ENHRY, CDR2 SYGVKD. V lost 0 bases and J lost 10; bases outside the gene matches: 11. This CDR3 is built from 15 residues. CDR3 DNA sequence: TGTGCCATCAGTGAGTCGACTCCAAGGAGGGGGCTAGCTTTCTTT. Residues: CAISESTPRRGLAFF.

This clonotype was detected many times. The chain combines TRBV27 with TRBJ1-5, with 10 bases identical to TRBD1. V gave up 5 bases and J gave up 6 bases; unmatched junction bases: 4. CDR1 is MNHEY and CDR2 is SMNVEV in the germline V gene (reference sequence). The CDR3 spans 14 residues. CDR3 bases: TGTGCCAGCAGTCAAGGACAGGGGGGTCAGCCCCAGCATTTT. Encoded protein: CASSQGQGGQPQHF.

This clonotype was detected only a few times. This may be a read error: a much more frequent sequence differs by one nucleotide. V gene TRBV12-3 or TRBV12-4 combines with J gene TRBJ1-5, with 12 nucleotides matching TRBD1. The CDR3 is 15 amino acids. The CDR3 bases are TGTGCCTGCAGTCCGGGACAGGGGGCATATCAGCCCCAGCATTTT. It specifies CACSPGQGAYQPQHF.

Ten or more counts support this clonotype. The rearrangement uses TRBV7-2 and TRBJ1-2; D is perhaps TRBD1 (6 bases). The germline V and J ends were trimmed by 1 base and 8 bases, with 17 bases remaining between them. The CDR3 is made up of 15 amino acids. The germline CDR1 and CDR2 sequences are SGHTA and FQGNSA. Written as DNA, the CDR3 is TGTGCCAGCAGCTTAGTAACTGGGGGCGCGGGCGGCTACACCTTC. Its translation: CASSLVTGGAGGYTF.

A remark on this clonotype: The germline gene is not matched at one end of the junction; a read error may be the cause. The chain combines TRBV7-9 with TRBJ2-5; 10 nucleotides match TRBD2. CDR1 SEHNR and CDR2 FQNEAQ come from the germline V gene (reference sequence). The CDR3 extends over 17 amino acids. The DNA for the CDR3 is TGTGCCAGCAGCCCCCCCCAGCGGACTAGCGGACAAGAGGCCCAGTACTTC. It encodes CASSPPQRTSGQEAQYF.

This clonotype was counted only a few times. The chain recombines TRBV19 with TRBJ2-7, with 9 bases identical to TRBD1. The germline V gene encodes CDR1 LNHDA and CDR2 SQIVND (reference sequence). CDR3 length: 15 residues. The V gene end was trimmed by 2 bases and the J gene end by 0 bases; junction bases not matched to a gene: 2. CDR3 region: CASSIMGQGSYEQYF. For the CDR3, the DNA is TGTGCCAGTAGTATAATGGGACAGGGCTCCTACGAGCAGTACTTC.

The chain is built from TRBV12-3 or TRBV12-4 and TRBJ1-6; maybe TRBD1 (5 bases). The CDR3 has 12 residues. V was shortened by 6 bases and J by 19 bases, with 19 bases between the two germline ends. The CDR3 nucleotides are TGTGCCAGCAGCCCCCATAAGGGGTCTTTTCACTTT. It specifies CASSPHKGSFHF.

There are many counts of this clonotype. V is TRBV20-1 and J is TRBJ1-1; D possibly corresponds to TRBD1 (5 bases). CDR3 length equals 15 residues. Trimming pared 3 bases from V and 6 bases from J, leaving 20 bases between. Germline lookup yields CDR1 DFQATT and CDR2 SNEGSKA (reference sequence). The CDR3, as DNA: TGCAGTGCTAGCAGCCAGGGCGGGCATGGGGCTGAAGCTTTCTTT. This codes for CSASSQGGHGAEAFF.

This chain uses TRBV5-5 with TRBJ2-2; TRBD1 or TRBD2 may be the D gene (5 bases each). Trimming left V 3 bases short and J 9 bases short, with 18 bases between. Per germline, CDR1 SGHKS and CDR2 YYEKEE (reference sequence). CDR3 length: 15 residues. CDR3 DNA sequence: TGTGCCAGCAGCTATTCGGGCCCGGAGGACAGGGAGCTGTTTTTT. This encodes CASSYSGPEDRELFF.

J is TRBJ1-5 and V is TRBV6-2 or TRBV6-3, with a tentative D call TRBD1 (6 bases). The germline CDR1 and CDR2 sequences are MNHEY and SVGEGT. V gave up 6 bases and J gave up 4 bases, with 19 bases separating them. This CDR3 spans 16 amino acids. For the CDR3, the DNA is TGTGCCAGCAGCCTGACGACCAGGGGAGGAAATCAGCCCCAGCATTTT. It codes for CASSLTTRGGNQPQHF.